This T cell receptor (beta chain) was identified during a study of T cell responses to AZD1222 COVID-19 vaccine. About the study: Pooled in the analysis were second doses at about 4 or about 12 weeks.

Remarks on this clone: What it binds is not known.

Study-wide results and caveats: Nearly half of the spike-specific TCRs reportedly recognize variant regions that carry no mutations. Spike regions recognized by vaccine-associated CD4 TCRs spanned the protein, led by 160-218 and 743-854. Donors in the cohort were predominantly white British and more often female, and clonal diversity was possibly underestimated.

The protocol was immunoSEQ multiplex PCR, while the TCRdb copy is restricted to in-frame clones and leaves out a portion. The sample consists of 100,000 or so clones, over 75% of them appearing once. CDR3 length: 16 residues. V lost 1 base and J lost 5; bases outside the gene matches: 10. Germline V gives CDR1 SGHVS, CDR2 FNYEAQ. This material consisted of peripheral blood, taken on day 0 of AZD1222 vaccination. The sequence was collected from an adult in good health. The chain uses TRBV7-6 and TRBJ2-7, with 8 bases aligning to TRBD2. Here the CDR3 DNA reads TGTGCCAGCAGCTTAGTCCGGGAGGGCTTAATCCACGAGCAGTACTTC. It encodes CASSLVREGLIHEQYF.